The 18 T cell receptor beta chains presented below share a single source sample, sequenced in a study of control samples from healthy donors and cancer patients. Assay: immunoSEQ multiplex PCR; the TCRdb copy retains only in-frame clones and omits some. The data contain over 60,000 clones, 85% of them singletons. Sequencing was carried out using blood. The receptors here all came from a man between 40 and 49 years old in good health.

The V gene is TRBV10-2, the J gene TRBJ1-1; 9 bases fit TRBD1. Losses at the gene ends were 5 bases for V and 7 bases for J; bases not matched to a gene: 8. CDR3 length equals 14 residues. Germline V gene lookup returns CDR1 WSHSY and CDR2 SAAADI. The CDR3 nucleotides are TGCGCCAGCAGTAAACCACAGGGGGCAGATGAAGCTTTCTTT. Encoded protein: CASSKPQGADEAFF.

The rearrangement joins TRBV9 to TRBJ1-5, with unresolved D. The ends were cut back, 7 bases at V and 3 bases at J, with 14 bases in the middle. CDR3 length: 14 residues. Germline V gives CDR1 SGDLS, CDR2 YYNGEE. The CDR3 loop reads CASAAEADNQPQHF. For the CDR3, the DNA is TGTGCCAGCGCCGCCGAGGCAGACAATCAGCCCCAGCATTTT.

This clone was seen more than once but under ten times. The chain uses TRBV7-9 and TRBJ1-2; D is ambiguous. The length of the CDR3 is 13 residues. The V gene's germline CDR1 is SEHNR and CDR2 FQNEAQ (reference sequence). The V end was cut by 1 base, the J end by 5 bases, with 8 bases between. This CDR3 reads CASSLEGGYGYTF. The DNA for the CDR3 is TGTGCCAGCAGCTTAGAGGGAGGGTATGGCTACACCTTC. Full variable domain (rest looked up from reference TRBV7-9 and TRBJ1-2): DTGVSQNPRHKITKRGQNVTFRCDPISEHNRLYWYRQTLGQGPEFLTYFQNEAQLEKSRLLSDRFSAERPKGSFSTLEIQRTEQGDSAMYLCASSLEGGYGYTFGSGTRLTVV.

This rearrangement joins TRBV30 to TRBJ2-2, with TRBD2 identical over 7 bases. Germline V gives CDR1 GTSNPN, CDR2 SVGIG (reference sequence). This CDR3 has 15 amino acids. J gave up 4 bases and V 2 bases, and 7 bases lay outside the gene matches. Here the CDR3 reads CAWSFWGGTTGELFF. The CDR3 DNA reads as TGTGCCTGGAGTTTTTGGGGGGGGACCACCGGGGAGCTGTTTTTT.

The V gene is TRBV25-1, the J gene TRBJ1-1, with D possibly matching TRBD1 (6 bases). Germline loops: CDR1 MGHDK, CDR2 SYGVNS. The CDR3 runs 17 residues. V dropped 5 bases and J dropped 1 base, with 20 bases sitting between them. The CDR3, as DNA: TGTGCCAGCAGTCCCCGAGAATTGGGGACACCGAACACTGAAGCTTTCTTT. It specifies CASSPRELGTPNTEAFF.

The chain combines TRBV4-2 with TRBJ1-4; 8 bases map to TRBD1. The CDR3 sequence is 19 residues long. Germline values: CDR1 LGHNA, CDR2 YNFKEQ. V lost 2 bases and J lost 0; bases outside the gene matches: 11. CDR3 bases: TGTGCCAGCAGCCAATCCCCCCAGGGGACAGGTGCAACTAATGAAAAACTGTTTTTT. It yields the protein CASSQSPQGTGATNEKLFF.

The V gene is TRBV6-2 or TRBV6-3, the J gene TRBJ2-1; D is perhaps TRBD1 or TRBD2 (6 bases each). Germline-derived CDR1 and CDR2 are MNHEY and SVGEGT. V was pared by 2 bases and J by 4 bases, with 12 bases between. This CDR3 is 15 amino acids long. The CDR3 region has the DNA TGTGCCAGCAGTTACGGTGGGGGGCCGTACAATGAGCAGTTCTTC. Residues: CASSYGGGPYNEQFF.

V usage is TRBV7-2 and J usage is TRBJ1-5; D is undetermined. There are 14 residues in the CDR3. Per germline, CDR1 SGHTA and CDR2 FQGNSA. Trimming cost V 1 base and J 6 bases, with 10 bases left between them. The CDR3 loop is CASSLVLGGQPQHF. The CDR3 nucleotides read TGTGCCAGCAGCTTAGTATTGGGCGGTCAGCCCCAGCATTTT.

This CDR3 reads CATSEGGQGNNQPQHF. The CDR3 region has the DNA TGTGCCACCAGTGAGGGAGGACAGGGGAACAATCAGCCCCAGCATTTT. The genes are TRBV24-1 and TRBJ1-5; TRBD1 aligns across 9 bases. From germline, CDR1 is KGHDR and CDR2 SFDVKD. With V trimmed by 4 bases and J by 3 bases, 6 bases remained unmatched. This CDR3 is built from 16 residues.

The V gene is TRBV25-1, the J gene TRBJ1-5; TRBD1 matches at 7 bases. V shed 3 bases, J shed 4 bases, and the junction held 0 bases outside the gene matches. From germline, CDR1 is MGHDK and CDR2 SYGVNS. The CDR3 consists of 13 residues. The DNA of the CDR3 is TGTGCCAGCAGTGACAGGGGGAATCAGCCCCAGCATTTT. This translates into CASSDRGNQPQHF.

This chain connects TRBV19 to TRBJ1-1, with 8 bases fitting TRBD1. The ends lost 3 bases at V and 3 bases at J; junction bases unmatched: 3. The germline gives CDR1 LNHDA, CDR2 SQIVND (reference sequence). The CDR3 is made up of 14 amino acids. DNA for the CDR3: TGTGCCAGTAGTATCAGGACAGGGTACACTGAAGCTTTCTTT. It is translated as CASSIRTGYTEAFF.

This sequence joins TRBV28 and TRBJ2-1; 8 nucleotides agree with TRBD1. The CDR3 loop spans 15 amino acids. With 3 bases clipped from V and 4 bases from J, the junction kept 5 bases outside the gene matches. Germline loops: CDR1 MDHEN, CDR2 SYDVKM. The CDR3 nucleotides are TGTGCCAGCAGTTTGTTCAGGGGGCGTTACAATGAGCAGTTCTTC. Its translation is CASSLFRGRYNEQFF.

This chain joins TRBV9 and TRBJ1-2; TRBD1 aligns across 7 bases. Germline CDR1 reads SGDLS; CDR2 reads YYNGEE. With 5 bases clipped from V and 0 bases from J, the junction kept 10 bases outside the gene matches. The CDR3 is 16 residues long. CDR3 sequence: CASRQGGTEANYGYTF. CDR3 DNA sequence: TGTGCCAGCAGGCAGGGGGGGACCGAAGCTAACTATGGCTACACCTTC.

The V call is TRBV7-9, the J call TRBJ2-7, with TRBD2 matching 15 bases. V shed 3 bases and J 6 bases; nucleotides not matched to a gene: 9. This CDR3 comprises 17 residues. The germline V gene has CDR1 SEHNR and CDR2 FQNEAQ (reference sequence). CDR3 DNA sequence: TGTGCCAGCAGCTTTGGGACTAGCGGGAGGACTGCTCGCGAGCAGTACTTC. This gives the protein CASSFGTSGRTAREQYF.

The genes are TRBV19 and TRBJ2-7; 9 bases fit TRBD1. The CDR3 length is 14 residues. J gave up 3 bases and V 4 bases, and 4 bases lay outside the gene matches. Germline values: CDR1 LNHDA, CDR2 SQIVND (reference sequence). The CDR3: CASSTQGQGYEQYF. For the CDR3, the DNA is TGTGCCAGTAGTACCCAGGGACAGGGCTACGAGCAGTACTTC.

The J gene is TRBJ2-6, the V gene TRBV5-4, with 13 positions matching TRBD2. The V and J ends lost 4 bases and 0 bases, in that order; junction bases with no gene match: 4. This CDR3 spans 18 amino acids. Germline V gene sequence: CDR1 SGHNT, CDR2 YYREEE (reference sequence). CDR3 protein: CASSLGLAGTSGANVLTF. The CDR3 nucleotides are TGTGCCAGCAGCCTGGGACTAGCGGGGACCTCTGGGGCCAACGTCCTGACTTTC.

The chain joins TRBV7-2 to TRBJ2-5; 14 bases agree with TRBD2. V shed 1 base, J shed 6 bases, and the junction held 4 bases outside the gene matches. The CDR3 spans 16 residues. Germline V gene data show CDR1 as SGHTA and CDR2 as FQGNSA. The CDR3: CASSLGLAGGGKTQYF. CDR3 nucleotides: TGTGCCAGCAGCTTAGGACTAGCGGGAGGGGGAAAGACCCAGTACTTC.

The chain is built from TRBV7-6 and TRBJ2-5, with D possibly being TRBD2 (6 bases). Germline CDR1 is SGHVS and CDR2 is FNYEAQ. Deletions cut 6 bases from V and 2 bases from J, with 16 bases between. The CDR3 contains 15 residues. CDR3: CASSLQAAGQETQYF. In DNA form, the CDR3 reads TGTGCCAGCAGTTTACAGGCGGCGGGGCAAGAGACCCAGTACTTC.